This TCR beta chain was identified in a study of radiation and T cells in renal cell carcinoma. Study findings and constraints: Top tumor clonotypes rose in blood 2 weeks post-radiation, then contracted. Pretreatment tumor biopsies were lacking, so baseline clonotypes are unknown.

In its sample, this clone was seen once. Its specificity is not known. Time point indicated: baseline pretreatment blood. Treatment reported: 15 Gy SBRT to primary tumor, nephrectomy 4 weeks later. Serial blood draws occurred at baseline and 2 and 4 weeks post-SBRT. Sequenced by immunoSEQ multiplex PCR; TCRdb stores in-frame clones only, minus some. The data contain 130,000 or so clones, approximately 87% of them singletons. Germline-derived CDR1 and CDR2 are GTSNPN and SVGIG (reference sequence). Trimming took 5 bases from V and 10 from J, leaving 14 bases between them. CDR3 length: 11 amino acids. This receptor was taken from a woman in her forties or fifties with renal cell carcinoma. This chain links TRBV30 with TRBJ1-2, with TRBD1 as a possible D gene (5 bases). This sample comprised blood, obtained from a patient whose treatment included radiotherapy and nephrectomy. The CDR3 protein is CAWGSLGPYTF. DNA for the CDR3: TGTGCCTGGGGGTCCTTGGGGCCCTACACCTTC. Drawing the rest from reference TRBV30 and TRBJ1-2, the complete variable domain is SQTIHQWPATLVQPVGSPLSLECTVEGTSNPNLYWYRQAAGRGLQLLFYSVGIGQISSEVPQNLSASRPQDRQFILSSKKLLLSDSGFYLCAWGSLGPYTFGSGTRLTVV.